The rows below give T cell receptor beta chains drawn from one sample of a study of immune evolution from preneoplasia to lung adenocarcinoma. Libraries were prepared by immunoSEQ multiplex PCR; TCRdb keeps only in-frame clonotypes and omits some of them. The repertoire holds around 5,000 clones, with 76% as singletons. The sequenced material came from FFPE minimally invasive lung adenocarcinoma tissue. Receptor source: a person in their 70s with lung adenocarcinoma. Both conserved end residues are part of each CDR3. The order of the fields is J gene, V gene, CDR3 protein.

J: TRBJ2-3; V: TRBV5-8; CDR3: CASTPSGRGADTQYF
J: TRBJ2-1; V: TRBV4-2; CDR3: CASSQAHGPVINNEQFF
J: TRBJ2-7; V: TRBV7-2; CDR3: CASSLGQGAYEQYF
J: TRBJ2-7; V: TRBV18; CDR3: CASSPRGLDEQYF
J: TRBJ1-2; V: TRBV5-4; CDR3: CASSTPGQALYGYTF
J: TRBJ2-3; V: TRBV11-3; CDR3: CASSLAGTDTQYF
J: TRBJ1-1; V: TRBV29-1; CDR3: CSVVVTGARAEAFF
J: TRBJ1-2; V: TRBV30; CDR3: CAWSVLGRGGYTF
J: TRBJ2-1; V: TRBV9; CDR3: CASSVQSGFYNEQFF
J: TRBJ2-5; V: TRBV6-5; CDR3: CASSSLDSSKYF
J: TRBJ2-3; V: TRBV5-1; CDR3: CASSPLTSGRVTDTQYF
J: TRBJ1-1; V: TRBV7-2; CDR3: CASSSPRSSNTEAFF
J: NA; V: TRBV25-1; CDR3: CASRGGDYEQYF
J: TRBJ1-2; V: TRBV6-1; CDR3: CASRLQGIYGYTF
J: TRBJ2-5; V: TRBV28; CDR3: CASSSPGTGRETQYF
J: TRBJ2-5; V: TRBV10-3; CDR3: CAISEETPQARETQYF
J: TRBJ1-2; V: TRBV6-5; CDR3: CASTIQGQGSGYTF
J: TRBJ2-3; V: TRBV11-2; CDR3: CASRQGWAGGTDTQYF
J: TRBJ1-1; V: TRBV4-1; CDR3: CASRRDRGASTEAFF
J: TRBJ2-6; V: TRBV28; CDR3: CASSVGLSGANVLTF
J: TRBJ1-2; V: TRBV6-6; CDR3: CASRTGDNYGYTF
J: TRBJ2-7; V: TRBV11-1; CDR3: CASSLYGRGHEQYF
J: TRBJ2-1; V: TRBV9; CDR3: CASSVGTGDADEQFF
J: TRBJ2-3; V: TRBV14; CDR3: CASSLGGGYRTDTQYF
J: TRBJ2-3; V: TRBV7-8; CDR3: CASSLGWARFADTQYF
J: TRBJ1-4; V: TRBV18; CDR3: CASSPGQGDEKLFF
J: TRBJ1-3; V: TRBV11-2; CDR3: CASSFTGNTIYF
J: TRBJ2-7; V: TRBV29-1; CDR3: CSVLGGDSYEQYF
J: TRBJ2-1; V: TRBV14; CDR3: CASSFGLAGGNEQFF
J: TRBJ1-3; V: TRBV5-6; CDR3: CASSPQWPLGNTIYF
J: TRBJ1-1; V: TRBV6-4; CDR3: CASSPLGRARGAFF
J: TRBJ2-2; V: TRBV6-5; CDR3: CASSYSWTGQSGELFF
J: TRBJ2-7; V: TRBV6-6; CDR3: CASSYSAVSYEQYF
J: TRBJ2-7; V: TRBV7-2; CDR3: CASSLDVSYEQYF
J: TRBJ1-2; V: TRBV11-3; CDR3: CASSSRGEGYGYTF
J: TRBJ2-7; V: TRBV19; CDR3: CASSTLFSGTYEQYF
J: TRBJ1-4; V: TRBV2; CDR3: CASVRTGNNEKLFF
J: TRBJ2-7; V: TRBV6-5; CDR3: CASLRRGSLNEQYF
J: TRBJ1-2; V: TRBV4-1; CDR3: CASTQATGNGYTF
J: TRBJ2-3; V: TRBV7-3; CDR3: CASSPTAGESDTQYF
J: TRBJ1-5; V: TRBV15; CDR3: CATSRQWAGTGVRQPQHF